Listed below are T cell receptor beta chains from one sample, sequenced in a study of shared clonotypes between healthy human individuals. Clones were sequenced by immunoSEQ multiplex PCR, and TCRdb holds only the in-frame ones, with some missing. The table shows around 480,000 clones, with 75% to 80% occurring only once. The sample was PBMCs. The receptors were sampled from a middle-aged woman in good health. Some clones in this sample may be carry-over from other donors' samples. Both conserved end residues are part of each CDR3. Each record gives: J gene, clone size, V gene, D gene, CDR3 protein. D genes are given only for firm matches. Not every row has a clone size; where given, it reads once, few, many or a size class.

TRBJ2-1,few,TRBV11-3,TRBD2,CASSLRLAEYNEQFF
TRBJ1-2,.,TRBV28,.,CASSLNTPNYGYTF
TRBJ2-3,.,TRBV20-1,.,CSARPEDTQYF
TRBJ2-1,.,TRBV7-8,TRBD2,CASSYIAGENEQFF
TRBJ2-5,.,TRBV19,.,CASSFSGQETQYF
TRBJ1-3,.,TRBV28,.,CASSLSTGYWSGNTIYF
TRBJ1-5,once,TRBV6-1,.,CASGDSGQPQHF
TRBJ2-5,.,TRBV5-1,.,CASSLVSSEKETQYF
.,.,TRBV4-3,TRBD2,CASSQQAGWSYEQYF
TRBJ2-4,.,TRBV30,.,CAWSVILGENIQYF
TRBJ2-1,.,TRBV7-2,TRBD2,CASSLGGRSYNEQFF
TRBJ2-1,.,TRBV5-1,.,CASSLGLRGEVSSYNEQFF
TRBJ2-2,.,TRBV29-1,.,CSVVNTGELFF
TRBJ1-3,once,TRBV7-9,.,CASSPGAAGNTIYF
TRBJ2-7,.,TRBV14,.,CASSQESLRGQYF
TRBJ2-7,.,TRBV30,.,CAWTPPPRLGLISYEQYF